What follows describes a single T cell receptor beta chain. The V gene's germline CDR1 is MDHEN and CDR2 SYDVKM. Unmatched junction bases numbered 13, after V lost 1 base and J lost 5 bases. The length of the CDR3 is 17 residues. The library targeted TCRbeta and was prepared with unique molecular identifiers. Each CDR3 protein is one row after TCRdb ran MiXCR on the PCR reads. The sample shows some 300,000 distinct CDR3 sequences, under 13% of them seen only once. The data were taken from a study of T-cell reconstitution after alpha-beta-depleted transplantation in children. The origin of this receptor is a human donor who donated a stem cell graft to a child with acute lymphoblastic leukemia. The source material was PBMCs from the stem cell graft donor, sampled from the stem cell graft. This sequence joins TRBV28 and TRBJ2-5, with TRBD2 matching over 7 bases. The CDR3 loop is CASSLLTVGGSWETQYF. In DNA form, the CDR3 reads TGTGCCAGCAGTTTATTGACGGTTGGCGGGAGTTGGGAGACCCAGTACTTC.